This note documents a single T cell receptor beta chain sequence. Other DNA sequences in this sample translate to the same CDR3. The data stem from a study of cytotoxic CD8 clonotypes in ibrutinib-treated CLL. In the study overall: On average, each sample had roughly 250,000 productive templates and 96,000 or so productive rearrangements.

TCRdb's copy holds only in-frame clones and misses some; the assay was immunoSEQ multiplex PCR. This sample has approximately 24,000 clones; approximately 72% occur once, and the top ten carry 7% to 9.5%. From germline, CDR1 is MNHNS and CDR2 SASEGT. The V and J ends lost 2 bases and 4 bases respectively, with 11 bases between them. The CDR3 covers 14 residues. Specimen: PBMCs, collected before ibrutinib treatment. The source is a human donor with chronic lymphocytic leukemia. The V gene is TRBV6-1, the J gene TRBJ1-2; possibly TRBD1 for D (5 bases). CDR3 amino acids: CASSERTPSYGYTF. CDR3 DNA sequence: TGTGCCAGCAGTGAAAGGACACCTAGCTATGGCTACACCTTC.